This entry lists 9 T cell receptor beta chains sequenced from one sample in a study of Graves' ophthalmopathy and Graves' hyperthyroidism. TCR beta CDR3 amplification used RNA transcripts. RT-PCR in the first round used HTBI primers; a second-round multiplex PCR followed. One entry per CDR3 protein, called by TCRdb with MiXCR from the multiplex PCR reads. This table has approximately 330,000 distinct CDR3 sequences, roughly a sixth appearing once. The specimen sequenced was peripheral blood. These receptor sequences come from an adult man with Graves' ophthalmopathy.

Notes on this clonotype: At one of its ends the junction is not consistent with the germline gene, which may arise from a read error. The chain links TRBV6-5 to TRBJ2-7, with a weak D call TRBD1 (6 bases). The CDR3 extends over 12 amino acids. Germline V gene lookup returns CDR1 MNHEY and CDR2 SVGAGI. In DNA form, the CDR3 reads TGTGCCAGCAGCGACTCGCTACAGGGTGGGAGCTTC. Protein sequence: CASSDSLQGGSF.

This clonotype has at least ten counts. The rearrangement links TRBV11-2 to TRBJ1-2, with D perhaps TRBD1 (5 bases). The V and J ends lost 2 bases and 0 bases respectively, with 10 bases between them. There are 15 residues in the CDR3. Germline values: CDR1 SGHAT, CDR2 FQNNGV. The CDR3 DNA follows: TGTGCCAGCAGCTTAAGTGGGGGAACTAACTATGGCTACACCTTC. Translated, it gives CASSLSGGTNYGYTF.

The table lists this clonotype with many counts. The rearrangement links TRBV12-3 or TRBV12-4 to TRBJ2-2, with a possible D match to TRBD2 (5 bases). CDR3 length equals 15 residues. V lost 8 bases, J lost 5 bases, and 18 bases lay in between. The CDR3 loop reads CASEDLDEWTGELFF. CDR3 in DNA: TGTGCCAGCGAGGACTTGGATGAGTGGACCGGGGAGCTGTTTTTT.

CDR3 nucleotides: TGTGCCAGCAGCTTATACCCAGGGCCTCCACCCCTCCACTTT. The encoded protein is CASSLYPGPPPLHF. The V call is TRBV7-2, the J call TRBJ1-6, with D maybe TRBD1 (5 bases). V was trimmed by 2 bases and J by 11 bases, leaving 13 bases between them. The CDR3 totals 14 residues. Germline V CDR1 and CDR2: SGHTA, FQGNSA.

The table lists this clonotype with many counts. The gene calls are TRBV6-2 or TRBV6-3 and TRBJ2-7; 7 bases match TRBD1. The CDR3 extends over 21 amino acids. Unmatched junction bases numbered 22, after V lost 2 bases and J lost 0 bases. From germline, CDR1 is MNHEY and CDR2 SVGEGT. The DNA of the CDR3 is TGTGCCAGCAGTTACCCCAAGCCACAGGGGACGACTGTCATCTACTCCTACGAGCAGTACTTC. Amino acid sequence: CASSYPKPQGTTVIYSYEQYF.

This clonotype was recorded at least ten times. The rearrangement links TRBV5-1 to TRBJ2-7, with D perhaps TRBD1 (5 bases). This CDR3 region has 14 residues. CDR1 and CDR2 (germline): SGHRS, YFSETQ. Trimming left V 2 bases short and J 0 bases short, with 9 bases between. The CDR3 DNA reads as TGCGCCAGCAGCTTACAGGTGTCCTCCTACGAGCAGTACTTC. Protein sequence: CASSLQVSSYEQYF.

This clonotype occurred a few times. CDR3 DNA sequence: TGTGCCAGCTCTTTACAGGGGCGGGACACTGAAGCTTTCTTT. Protein product: CASSLQGRDTEAFF. This chain connects TRBV18 to TRBJ1-1; TRBD1 aligns across 7 bases. Looked up from germline, CDR1 is KGHSH and CDR2 is LQKENI. The length of the CDR3 is 14 residues. Trimming removed 6 bases from V and 3 bases from J; junction bases left unmatched: 7.

Many counts were recorded for this clonotype. The chain couples TRBV20-1 to TRBJ1-1, with 8 nucleotides matching TRBD1. The CDR3 is 13 amino acids. After removal of 5 bases from V and 5 bases from J, the junction contained 7 bases not matched to a gene. Germline V gene data show CDR1 as DFQATT and CDR2 as SNEGSKA (reference sequence). CDR3 sequence: CSAPGTGRTEAFF. As DNA, the CDR3 is TGCAGTGCTCCCGGGACAGGAAGAACTGAAGCTTTCTTT.

This clonotype was recorded at least ten times. The chain carries TRBV2 and TRBJ1-1; D is undetermined. V dropped 5 bases and J dropped 1 base, with 11 bases sitting between them. The length of the CDR3 is 14 residues. CDR1 is SNHLY and CDR2 is FYNNEI in the germline V gene. The CDR3 here is CASSKRTENTEAFF. In nucleotides, the CDR3 is TGTGCCAGCAGTAAACGGACGGAGAACACTGAAGCTTTCTTT.